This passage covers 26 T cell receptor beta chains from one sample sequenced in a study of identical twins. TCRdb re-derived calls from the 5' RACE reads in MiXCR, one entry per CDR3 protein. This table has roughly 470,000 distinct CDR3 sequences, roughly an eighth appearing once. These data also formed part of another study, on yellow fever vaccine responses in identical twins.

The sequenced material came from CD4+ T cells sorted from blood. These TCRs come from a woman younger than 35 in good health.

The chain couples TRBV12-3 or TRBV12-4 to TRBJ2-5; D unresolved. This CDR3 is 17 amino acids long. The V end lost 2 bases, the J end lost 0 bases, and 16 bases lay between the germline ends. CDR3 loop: CASSLRITEPYQETQYF. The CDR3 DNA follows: TGTGCCAGCAGTTTAAGGATAACAGAGCCGTACCAAGAGACCCAGTACTTC.

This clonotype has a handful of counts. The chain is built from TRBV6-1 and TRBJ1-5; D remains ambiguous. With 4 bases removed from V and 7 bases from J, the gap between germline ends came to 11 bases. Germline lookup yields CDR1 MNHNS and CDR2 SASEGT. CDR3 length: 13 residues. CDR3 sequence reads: CASSVEGYQPQHF. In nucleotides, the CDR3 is TGTGCCAGCAGTGTGGAAGGGTACCAGCCCCAGCATTTT.

As DNA, the CDR3 is TGTGCCAGTAGTATAGTCCTGCCTAACACTGAAGCTTTCTTT. Its protein product is CASSIVLPNTEAFF. The rearrangement uses TRBV19 and TRBJ1-1, with D hard to call. CDR3 length equals 14 residues. Germline V gives CDR1 LNHDA, CDR2 SQIVND (reference sequence). Trimming took off 1 base at V and 2 bases at J, with 8 bases between the two ends.

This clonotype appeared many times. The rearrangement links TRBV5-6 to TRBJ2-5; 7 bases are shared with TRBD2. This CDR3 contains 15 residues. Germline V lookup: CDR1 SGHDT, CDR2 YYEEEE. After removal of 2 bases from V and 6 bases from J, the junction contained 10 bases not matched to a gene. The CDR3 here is CASSFRGGGHKTQYF. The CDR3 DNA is TGTGCCAGCAGCTTTCGGGGCGGGGGTCATAAGACCCAGTACTTC.

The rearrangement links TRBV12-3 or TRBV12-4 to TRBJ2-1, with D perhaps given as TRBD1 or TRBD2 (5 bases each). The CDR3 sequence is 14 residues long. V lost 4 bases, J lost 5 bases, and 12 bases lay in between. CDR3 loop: CASSYDGADNEQFF. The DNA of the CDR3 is TGTGCCAGCAGTTACGACGGGGCAGACAATGAGCAGTTCTTC.

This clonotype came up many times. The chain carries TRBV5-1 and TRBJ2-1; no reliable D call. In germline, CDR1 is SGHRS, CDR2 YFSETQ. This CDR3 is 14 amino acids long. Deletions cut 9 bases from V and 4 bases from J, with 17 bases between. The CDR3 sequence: CATNSDSPYNEQFF. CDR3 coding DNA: TGCGCCACCAACAGCGACTCACCATACAATGAGCAGTTCTTC. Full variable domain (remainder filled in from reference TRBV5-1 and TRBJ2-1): KAGVTQTPRYLIKTRGQQVTLSCSPISGHRSVSWYQQTPGQGLQFLFEYFSETQRNKGNFPGRFSGRQFSNSRSEMNVSTLELGDSALYLCATNSDSPYNEQFFGPGTRLTVL.

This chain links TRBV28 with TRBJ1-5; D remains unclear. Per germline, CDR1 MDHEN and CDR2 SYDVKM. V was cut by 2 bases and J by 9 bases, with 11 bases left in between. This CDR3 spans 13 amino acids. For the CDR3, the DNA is TGTGCCAGCAGTTTACGACTTAAACGGCCCCAGCATTTT. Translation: CASSLRLKRPQHF.

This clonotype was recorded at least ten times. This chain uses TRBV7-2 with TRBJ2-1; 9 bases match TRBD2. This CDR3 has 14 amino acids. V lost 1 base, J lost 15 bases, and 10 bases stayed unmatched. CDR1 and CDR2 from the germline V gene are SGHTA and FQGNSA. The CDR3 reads CASSLGVAGVFAFF. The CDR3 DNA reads TGTGCCAGCAGCTTAGGAGTAGCGGGAGTCTTCGCGTTCTTC.

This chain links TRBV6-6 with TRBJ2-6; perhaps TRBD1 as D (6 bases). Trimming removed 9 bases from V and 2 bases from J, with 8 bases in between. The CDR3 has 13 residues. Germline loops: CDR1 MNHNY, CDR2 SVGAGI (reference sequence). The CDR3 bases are TGTGCCAGTACAGGGACTGGGGCCAACGTCCTGACTTTC. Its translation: CASTGTGANVLTF.

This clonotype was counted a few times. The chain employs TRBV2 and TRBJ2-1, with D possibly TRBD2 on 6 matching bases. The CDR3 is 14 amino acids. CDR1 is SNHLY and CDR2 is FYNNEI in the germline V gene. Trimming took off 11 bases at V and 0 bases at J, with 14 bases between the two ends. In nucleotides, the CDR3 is TGTGCCGGGGTGGGGAGGAGCTCCTACAATGAGCAGTTCTTC. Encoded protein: CAGVGRSSYNEQFF.

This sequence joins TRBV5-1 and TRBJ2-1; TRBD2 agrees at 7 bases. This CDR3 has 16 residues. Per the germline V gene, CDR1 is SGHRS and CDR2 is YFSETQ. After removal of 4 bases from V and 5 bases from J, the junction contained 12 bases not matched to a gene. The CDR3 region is CASSPLPAGANNEQFF. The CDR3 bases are TGCGCCAGCAGCCCCTTACCGGCGGGAGCAAACAATGAGCAGTTCTTC.

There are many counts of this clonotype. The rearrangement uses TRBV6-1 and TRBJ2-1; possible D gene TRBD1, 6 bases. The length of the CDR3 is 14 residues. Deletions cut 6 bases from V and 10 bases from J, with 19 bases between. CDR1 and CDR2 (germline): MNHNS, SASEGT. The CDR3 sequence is CASRPGQAQREQFF. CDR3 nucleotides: TGTGCCAGCAGACCGGGACAAGCACAGAGAGAGCAGTTCTTC.

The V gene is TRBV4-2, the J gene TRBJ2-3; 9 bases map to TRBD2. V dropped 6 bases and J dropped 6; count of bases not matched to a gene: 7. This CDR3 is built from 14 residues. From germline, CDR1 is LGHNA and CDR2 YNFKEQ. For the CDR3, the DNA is TGTGCCAGCAGTGTAGCGGGGGTGAAGGATACGCAGTATTTT. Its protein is CASSVAGVKDTQYF.

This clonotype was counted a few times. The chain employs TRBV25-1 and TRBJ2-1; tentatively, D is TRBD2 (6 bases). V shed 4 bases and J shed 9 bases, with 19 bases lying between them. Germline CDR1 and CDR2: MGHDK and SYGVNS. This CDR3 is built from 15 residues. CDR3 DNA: TGTGCCAGCAGTGTCCAGCGGGCCCAGCGTGGTGAGCAGTTCTTC. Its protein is CASSVQRAQRGEQFF.

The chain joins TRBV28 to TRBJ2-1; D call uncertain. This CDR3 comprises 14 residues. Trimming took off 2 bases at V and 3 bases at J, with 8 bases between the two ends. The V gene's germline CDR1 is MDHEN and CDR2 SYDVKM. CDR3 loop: CASSLVRLYNEQFF. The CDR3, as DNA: TGTGCCAGCAGTTTAGTGAGGCTCTACAATGAGCAGTTCTTC.

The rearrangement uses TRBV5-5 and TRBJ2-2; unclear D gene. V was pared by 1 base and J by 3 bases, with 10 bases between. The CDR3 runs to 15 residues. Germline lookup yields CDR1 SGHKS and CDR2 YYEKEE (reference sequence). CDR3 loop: CASSLWATYTGELFF. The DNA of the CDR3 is TGTGCCAGCAGCTTGTGGGCTACCTACACCGGGGAGCTGTTTTTT.

Written as DNA, the CDR3 is TGCGCCAGCAGGGACCTCACGACATATGAGGGCACTGAAGCTTTCTTT. Amino acid sequence: CASRDLTTYEGTEAFF. The chain uses TRBV5-1 and TRBJ1-1, with D unresolved. Trimming removed 5 bases at V and 4 bases at J, with 21 bases between. The CDR3 consists of 16 residues. CDR1 is SGHRS, CDR2 YFSETQ, per germline. Variable domain in full (rest from reference TRBV5-1 and TRBJ1-1): KAGVTQTPRYLIKTRGQQVTLSCSPISGHRSVSWYQQTPGQGLQFLFEYFSETQRNKGNFPGRFSGRQFSNSRSEMNVSTLELGDSALYLCASRDLTTYEGTEAFFGQGTRLTVV.

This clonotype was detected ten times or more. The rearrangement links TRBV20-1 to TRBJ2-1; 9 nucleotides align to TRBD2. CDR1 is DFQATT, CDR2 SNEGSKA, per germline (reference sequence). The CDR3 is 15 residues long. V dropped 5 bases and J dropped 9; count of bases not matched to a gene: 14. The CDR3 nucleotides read TGCAGTGCTGCCCAACCGGGACTAGCACGCTCTGAGCAGTTCTTC. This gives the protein CSAAQPGLARSEQFF.

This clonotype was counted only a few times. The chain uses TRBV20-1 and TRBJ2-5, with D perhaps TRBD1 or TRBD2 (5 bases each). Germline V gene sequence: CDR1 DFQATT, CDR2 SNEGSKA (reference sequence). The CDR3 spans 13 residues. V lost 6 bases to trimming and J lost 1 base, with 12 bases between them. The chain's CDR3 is CSAQRGTQETQYF. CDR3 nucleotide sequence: TGCAGTGCGCAGAGGGGTACCCAAGAGACCCAGTACTTC.

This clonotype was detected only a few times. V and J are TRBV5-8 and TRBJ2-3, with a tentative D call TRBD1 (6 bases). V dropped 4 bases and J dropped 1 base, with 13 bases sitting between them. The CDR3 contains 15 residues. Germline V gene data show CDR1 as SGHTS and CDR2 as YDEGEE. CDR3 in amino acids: CASSAYRVGTDTQYF. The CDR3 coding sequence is TGTGCCAGCAGCGCCTACAGGGTCGGCACAGATACGCAGTATTTT.

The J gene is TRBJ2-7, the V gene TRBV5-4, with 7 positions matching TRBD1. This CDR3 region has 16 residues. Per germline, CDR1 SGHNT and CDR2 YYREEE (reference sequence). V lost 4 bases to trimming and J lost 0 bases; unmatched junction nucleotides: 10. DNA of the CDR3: TGTGCCAGCAGCAGACGATCCGGGACAGTCTCCTACGAGCAGTACTTC. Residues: CASSRRSGTVSYEQYF.

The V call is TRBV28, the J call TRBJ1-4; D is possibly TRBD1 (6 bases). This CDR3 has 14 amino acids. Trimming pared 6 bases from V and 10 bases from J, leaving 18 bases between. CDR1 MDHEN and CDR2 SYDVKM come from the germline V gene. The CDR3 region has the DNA TGTGCCAGCAGCTATCCAGGGGAGGGAGTAAAACTGTTTTTT. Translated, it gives CASSYPGEGVKLFF.

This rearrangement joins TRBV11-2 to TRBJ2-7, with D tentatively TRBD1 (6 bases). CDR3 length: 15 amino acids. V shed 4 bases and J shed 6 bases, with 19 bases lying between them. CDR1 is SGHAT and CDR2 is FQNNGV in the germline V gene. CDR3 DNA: TGTGCCAGCAGCTCCCTGAGGTCGGGCAGGGGCGAGCAGTACTTC. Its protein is CASSSLRSGRGEQYF.

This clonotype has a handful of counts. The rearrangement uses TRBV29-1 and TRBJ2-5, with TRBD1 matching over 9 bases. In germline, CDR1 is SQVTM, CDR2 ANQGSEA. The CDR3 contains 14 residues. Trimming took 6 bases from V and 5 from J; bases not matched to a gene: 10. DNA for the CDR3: TGCAGCGTCCCGGGACAGGGCATATTGGAGACCCAGTACTTC. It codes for CSVPGQGILETQYF.

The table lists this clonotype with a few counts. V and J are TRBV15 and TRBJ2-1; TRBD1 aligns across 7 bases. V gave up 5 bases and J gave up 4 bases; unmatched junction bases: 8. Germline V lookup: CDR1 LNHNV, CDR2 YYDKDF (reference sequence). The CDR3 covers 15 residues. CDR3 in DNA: TGTGCCACCAGCGGAAGACAGGGAAGTTACAATGAGCAGTTCTTC. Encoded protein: CATSGRQGSYNEQFF.

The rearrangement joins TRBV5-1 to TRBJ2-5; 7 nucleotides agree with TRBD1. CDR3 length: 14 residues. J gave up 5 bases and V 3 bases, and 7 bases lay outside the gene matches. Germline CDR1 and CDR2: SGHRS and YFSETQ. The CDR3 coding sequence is TGCGCCAGCAGCTCGGGACAGCGGTTTGAGACCCAGTACTTC. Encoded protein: CASSSGQRFETQYF.